Below, 18 T cell receptor beta chains from the same sample are listed, as sequenced in a study of OX40 agonist ivuxolimab in advanced cancers. Profiled with immunoSEQ multiplex PCR; TCRdb holds only in-frame clones, not every one. The sample lists roughly 60,000 clones, around 83% occurring once. The source was CD4+ or CD8+ T cells sorted from blood, collected in a trial of the OX40 agonist ivuxolimab. The source of these receptors is an adult with an advanced solid tumor such as melanoma, head and neck, liver or kidney cancer.

The chain uses TRBV7-2 and TRBJ2-7, with D possibly being TRBD2 (6 bases). The CDR3 length is 19 residues. Germline CDR1 is SGHTA and CDR2 is FQGNSA. V was trimmed by 2 bases and J by 1 base, leaving 24 bases between them. DNA for the CDR3: TGTGCCAGCAGCTTACCTAAGAGGGGAGGCGGCGGGGAGTCCTACGAGCAGTACTTC. This codes for CASSLPKRGGGGESYEQYF.

CDR3: CASSYGRTGGRDEQYF. The CDR3 DNA reads as TGTGCCAGCAGTTACGGAAGGACAGGGGGTCGGGACGAGCAGTACTTC. The chain joins TRBV6-6 to TRBJ2-7; 10 positions match TRBD1. The CDR3 is 16 amino acids. Looked up from germline, CDR1 is MNHNY and CDR2 is SVGAGI (reference sequence). J gave up 5 bases and V 2 bases, and 9 bases lay outside the gene matches.

This rearrangement joins TRBV11-2 to TRBJ2-5, with 7 bases that match TRBD2. The J call could be wrong; TRBJ2-7 is a better fit for the DNA end. The CDR3 is 15 amino acids. Germline-derived CDR1 and CDR2 are SGHAT and FQNNGV. The CDR3 nucleotides read TGTGCCAGCAGCTTCGGGCTAGCGGCTTCCTACGAGCAGTACTTC. Protein sequence: CASSFGLAASYEQYF.

In this sample, this clone turned up once. This chain joins TRBV25-1 and TRBJ1-5, with unresolved D. Germline V gene lookup returns CDR1 MGHDK and CDR2 SYGVNS. The CDR3 is 17 amino acids. Trimming took 0 bases from V and 7 from J, leaving 19 bases between them. This CDR3 reads CASSEYGTGICGQPQHF. The CDR3 nucleotides read TGTGCCAGCAGTGAATATGGAACCGGGATTTGTGGACAGCCCCAGCATTTT.

The V gene is TRBV27, the J gene TRBJ2-5; TRBD2 agrees at 7 bases. V trimming: 5 bases; J trimming: 3 bases; junction bases outside the gene matches: 3. The CDR3 consists of 13 residues. CDR1 is MNHEY and CDR2 is SMNVEV in the germline V gene (reference sequence). The CDR3 nucleotides read TGTGCCAGCAGTGCTCTAGCGGAAGAGACCCAGTACTTC. Its protein product is CASSALAEETQYF.

The genes are TRBV4-1 and TRBJ2-7; D unclear. Germline assignment: CDR1 MGHRA and CDR2 YSYEKL. This CDR3 is 15 amino acids long. V lost 1 base, J lost 2 bases, and 12 bases lay in between. CDR3 loop: CASSQVTVGTYEQYF. CDR3 DNA sequence: TGCGCCAGCAGCCAAGTAACGGTGGGGACCTACGAGCAGTACTTC.

The V call is TRBV28, the J call TRBJ1-2; D may be TRBD1 (6 bases). V lost 10 bases to trimming and J lost 4 bases, with 19 bases between them. Germline CDR1 reads MDHEN; CDR2 reads SYDVKM. This CDR3 contains 14 residues. DNA for the CDR3: TGTGCCACTGGGGGGGCGGCGGATATCTATGGCTACACCTTC. This gives the protein CATGGAADIYGYTF.

This clone was seen once. The rearrangement links TRBV6-5 to TRBJ2-1; 9 nucleotides match TRBD1. J was trimmed by 7 bases and V by 4 bases; bases with no gene match: 8. The CDR3 is 15 amino acids. CDR1 is MNHEY, CDR2 SVGAGI, per germline. The CDR3 loop is CASSSPGTGKNEQFF. As DNA, the CDR3 is TGTGCCAGCAGTTCTCCCGGGACAGGGAAAAATGAGCAGTTCTTC.

The chain carries TRBV7-3 and TRBJ1-1; D might be TRBD1 (6 bases). Germline V CDR1 and CDR2: SGHTA, FQGTGA. There are 14 residues in the CDR3. V dropped 5 bases and J dropped 1 base, with 11 bases sitting between them. The CDR3 bases are TGTGCCAGCAGCCCAGGGGCAGGGAACACTGAAGCTTTCTTT. It is translated as CASSPGAGNTEAFF.

J is TRBJ2-2 and V is TRBV5-4; possibly TRBD1 for D (5 bases). The CDR3 is 13 residues long. The V end lost 4 bases, the J end lost 4 bases, and 8 bases lay between the germline ends. The germline gives CDR1 SGHNT, CDR2 YYREEE (reference sequence). CDR3 bases: TGTGCCAGCAGCACCCAGGGCACCGGGGAGCTGTTTTTT. Its translation is CASSTQGTGELFF.

V is TRBV19 and J is TRBJ2-2; D possibly corresponds to TRBD2 (7 bases). V lost 7 bases and J lost 6, with 18 bases in between. Germline loops: CDR1 LNHDA, CDR2 SQIVND (reference sequence). This CDR3 is 15 amino acids long. In DNA form, the CDR3 reads TGTGCCAGTAAGGAGAGGGGGGGTCCGTCCGGGGAGCTGTTTTTT. Translating gives CASKERGGPSGELFF. The whole variable domain, remainder taken from reference TRBV19 and TRBJ2-2, is DGGITQSPKYLFRKEGQNVTLSCEQNLNHDAMYWYRQDPGQGLRLIYYSQIVNDFQKGDIAEGYSVSREKKESFPLTVTSAQKNPTAFYLCASKERGGPSGELFFGEGSRLTVL.

V and J are TRBV19 and TRBJ1-5; D is unclear. The CDR3 contains 13 residues. The ends were cut back, 7 bases at V and 2 bases at J, with 9 bases in the middle. Germline V gene sequence: CDR1 LNHDA, CDR2 SQIVND (reference sequence). CDR3 amino acids: CASMRGRNQPQHF. DNA for the CDR3: TGTGCCAGTATGCGGGGTCGCAATCAGCCCCAGCATTTT.

This clone ranks as medium-sized. This chain uses TRBV18 with TRBJ2-7; perhaps TRBD1 as D (6 bases). CDR3 length: 15 residues. Germline CDR1 is KGHSH and CDR2 is LQKENI. Trimming removed 4 bases from V and 2 bases from J, with 15 bases in between. CDR3 DNA sequence: TGTGCCAGCTCACTAACCCGACAGGCCGCCTACGAGCAGTACTTC. Translated, it gives CASSLTRQAAYEQYF.

The gene calls are TRBV9 and TRBJ2-5; D call uncertain. The V gene's germline CDR1 is SGDLS and CDR2 YYNGEE. The CDR3 consists of 13 residues. The ends were cut back, 0 bases at V and 1 base at J, with 4 bases in the middle. The CDR3 DNA is TGTGCCAGCAGCGTAGCTCCCCAAGAGACCCAGTACTTC. It yields the protein CASSVAPQETQYF.

The rearrangement links TRBV11-2 to TRBJ1-3; D not resolved. The V end was cut by 2 bases, the J end by 0 bases, with 5 bases between. Germline CDR1 and CDR2: SGHAT and FQNNGV. The CDR3 runs 14 residues. DNA for the CDR3: TGTGCCAGCAGCTTATCGGTCTCTGGAAACACCATATATTTT. Protein sequence: CASSLSVSGNTIYF.

V and J are TRBV11-2 and TRBJ1-2; D is unresolved. Trimming pared 5 bases from V and 7 bases from J, leaving 11 bases between. This CDR3 is 12 amino acids long. Germline V gene lookup returns CDR1 SGHAT and CDR2 FQNNGV. The chain's CDR3 is CASSRNAGGYTF. The CDR3 nucleotides are TGTGCCAGCAGCCGAAACGCAGGTGGCTACACCTTC.

The chain couples TRBV28 to TRBJ1-5; D call uncertain. Trimming removed 6 bases from V and 2 bases from J, with 20 bases in between. Germline values: CDR1 MDHEN, CDR2 SYDVKM. The CDR3 has 17 residues. Written as DNA, the CDR3 is TGTGCCAGCAGCCGGTCGGGTGTTAGCCTCGGCAATCAGCCCCAGCATTTT. Protein: CASSRSGVSLGNQPQHF. Full variable domain (remainder filled in from reference TRBV28 and TRBJ1-5): DVKVTQSSRYLVKRTGEKVFLECVQDMDHENMFWYRQDPGLGLRLIYFSYDVKMKEKGDIPEGYSVSREKKERFSLILESASTNQTSMYLCASSRSGVSLGNQPQHFGDGTRLSIL.

This clone was observed a handful of times. The rearrangement joins TRBV6-6 to TRBJ1-1; no reliable D call. The V end was cut by 3 bases, the J end by 6 bases, with 11 bases between. The CDR3 extends over 13 amino acids. CDR1 MNHNY and CDR2 SVGAGI come from the germline V gene (reference sequence). The CDR3 region has the DNA TGTGCCAGCAGTTATTCGCGCGCCGCTGAAGCTTTCTTT. Its protein is CASSYSRAAEAFF.